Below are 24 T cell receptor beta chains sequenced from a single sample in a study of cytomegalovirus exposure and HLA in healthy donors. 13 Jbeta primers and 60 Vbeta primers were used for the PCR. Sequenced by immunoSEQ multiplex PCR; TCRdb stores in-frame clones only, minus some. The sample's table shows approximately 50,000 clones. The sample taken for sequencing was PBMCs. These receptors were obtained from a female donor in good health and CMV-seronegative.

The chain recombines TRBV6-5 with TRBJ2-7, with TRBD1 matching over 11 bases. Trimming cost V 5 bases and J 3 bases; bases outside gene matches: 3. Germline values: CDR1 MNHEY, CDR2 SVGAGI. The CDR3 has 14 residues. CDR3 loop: CASSTGTGGYEQYF. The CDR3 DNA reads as TGTGCCAGCAGTACCGGGACAGGGGGCTACGAGCAGTACTTC.

CDR3 amino acids: CASSPSRGAEAFF. The CDR3 DNA reads TGTGCCAGCTCACCATCTCGGGGGGCTGAAGCTTTCTTT. V gene TRBV18 combines with J gene TRBJ1-1, with D possibly matching TRBD1 (5 bases). Germline CDR1 is KGHSH and CDR2 is LQKENI. Trimming removed 2 bases from V and 6 bases from J, with 10 bases in between. The CDR3 consists of 13 residues.

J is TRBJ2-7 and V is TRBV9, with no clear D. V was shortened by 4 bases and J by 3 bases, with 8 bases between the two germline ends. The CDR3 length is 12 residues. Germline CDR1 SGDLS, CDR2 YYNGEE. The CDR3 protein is CASSPSGYEQYF. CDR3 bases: TGTGCCAGCAGCCCCAGTGGCTACGAGCAGTACTTC.

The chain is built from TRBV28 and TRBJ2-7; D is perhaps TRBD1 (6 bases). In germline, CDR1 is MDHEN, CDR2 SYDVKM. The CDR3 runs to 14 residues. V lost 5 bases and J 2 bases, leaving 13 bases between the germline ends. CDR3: CASSVTGLTYEQYF. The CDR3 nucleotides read TGTGCCAGCAGTGTGACAGGCCTAACCTACGAGCAGTACTTC.

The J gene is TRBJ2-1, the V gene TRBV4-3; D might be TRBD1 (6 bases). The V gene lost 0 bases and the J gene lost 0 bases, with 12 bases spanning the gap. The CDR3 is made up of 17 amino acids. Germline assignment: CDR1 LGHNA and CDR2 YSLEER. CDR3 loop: CASSQDPRGSSYNEQFF. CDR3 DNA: TGCGCCAGCAGCCAAGATCCGAGGGGGAGCTCCTACAATGAGCAGTTCTTC.

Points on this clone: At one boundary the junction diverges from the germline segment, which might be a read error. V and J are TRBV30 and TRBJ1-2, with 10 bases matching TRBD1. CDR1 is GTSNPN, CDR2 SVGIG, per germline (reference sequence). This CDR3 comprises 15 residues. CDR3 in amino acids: CAGSTDRGQGEGYTF. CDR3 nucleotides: TGTGCCGGGAGTACCGACAGGGGGCAGGGAGAGGGCTACACCTTC.

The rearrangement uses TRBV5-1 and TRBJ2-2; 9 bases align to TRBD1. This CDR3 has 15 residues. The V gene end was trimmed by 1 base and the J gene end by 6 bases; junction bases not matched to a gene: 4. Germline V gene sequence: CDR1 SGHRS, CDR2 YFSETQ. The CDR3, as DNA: TGCGCCAGCAGCTTGTTGGGGACAGGGTCCGGGGAGCTGTTTTTT. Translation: CASSLLGTGSGELFF.

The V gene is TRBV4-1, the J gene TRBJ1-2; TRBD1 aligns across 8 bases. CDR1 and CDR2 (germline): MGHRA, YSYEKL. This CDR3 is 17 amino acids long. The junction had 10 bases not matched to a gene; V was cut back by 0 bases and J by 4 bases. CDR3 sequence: CASSQEGGGQGRYGYTF. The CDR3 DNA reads TGCGCCAGCAGCCAAGAGGGCGGAGGACAGGGTCGCTATGGCTACACCTTC.

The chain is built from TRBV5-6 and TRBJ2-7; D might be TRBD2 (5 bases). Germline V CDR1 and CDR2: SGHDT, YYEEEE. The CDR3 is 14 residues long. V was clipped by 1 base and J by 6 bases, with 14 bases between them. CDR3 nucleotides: TGTGCCAGCAGCTTGAGTAGCGCCCTCCGCGAGCAGTACTTC. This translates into CASSLSSALREQYF.

The CDR3 protein is CASSYRDRAEQYF. CDR3 sequence (DNA): TGTGCCAGCAGCTACCGGGACAGGGCCGAGCAGTACTTC. V gene TRBV13 combines with J gene TRBJ2-7; TRBD1 agrees at 9 bases. Unmatched junction bases numbered 4, after V lost 4 bases and J lost 6 bases. Germline CDR1 reads PRHDT; CDR2 reads FYEKMQ (reference sequence). There are 13 residues in the CDR3. Based on the CDR3 plus reference TRBV13 and TRBJ2-7, the full variable domain is AAGVIQSPRHLIKEKRETATLKCYPIPRHDTVYWYQQGPGQDPQFLISFYEKMQSDKGSIPDRFSAQQFSDYHSELNMSSLELGDSALYFCASSYRDRAEQYFGPGTRLTVT.

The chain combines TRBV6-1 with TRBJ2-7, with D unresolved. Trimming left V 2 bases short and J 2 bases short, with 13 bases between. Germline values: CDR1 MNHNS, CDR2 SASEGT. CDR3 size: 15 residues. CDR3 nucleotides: TGTGCCAGCAGTGAAAGGCTGACAAAGCCCTACGAGCAGTACTTC. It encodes CASSERLTKPYEQYF.

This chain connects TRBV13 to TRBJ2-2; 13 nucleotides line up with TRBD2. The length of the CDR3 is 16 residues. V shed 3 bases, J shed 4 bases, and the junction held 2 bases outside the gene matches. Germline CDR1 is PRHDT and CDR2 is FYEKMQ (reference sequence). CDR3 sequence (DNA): TGTGCCAGCAGCTTCGGGACTAGCGGGATCACCGGGGAGCTGTTTTTT. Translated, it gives CASSFGTSGITGELFF.

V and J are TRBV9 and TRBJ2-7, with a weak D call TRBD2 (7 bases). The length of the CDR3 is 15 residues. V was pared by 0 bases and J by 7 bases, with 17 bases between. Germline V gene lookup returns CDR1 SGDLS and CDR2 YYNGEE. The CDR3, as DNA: TGTGCCAGCAGCGTAGGTCGGGGGGCGGTCGGGGAGCAGTACTTC. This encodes CASSVGRGAVGEQYF.

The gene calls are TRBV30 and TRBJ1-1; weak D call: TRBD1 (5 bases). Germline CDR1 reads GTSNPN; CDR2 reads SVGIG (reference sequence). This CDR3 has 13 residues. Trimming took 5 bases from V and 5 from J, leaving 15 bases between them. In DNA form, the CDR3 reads TGTGCCTGGGGATCGGGGGTAGGGACTGAAGCTTTCTTT. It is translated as CAWGSGVGTEAFF.

The CDR3 DNA follows: TGCAGCGTTGAAGAAGTTAGGGGACAAGGGCAGTTCTTC. Protein: CSVEEVRGQGQFF. The chain has TRBV29-1 and TRBJ2-1; D is possibly TRBD1 (6 bases). The CDR3 has 13 amino acids. The germline CDR1 and CDR2 sequences are SQVTM and ANQGSEA. Trimming pared 0 bases from V and 12 bases from J, leaving 15 bases between.

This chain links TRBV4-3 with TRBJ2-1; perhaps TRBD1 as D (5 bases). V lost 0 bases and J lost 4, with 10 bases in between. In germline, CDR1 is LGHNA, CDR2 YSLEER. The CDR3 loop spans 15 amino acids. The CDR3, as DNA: TGCGCCAGCAGCCAAGAAAGGACACCTTACAATGAGCAGTTCTTC. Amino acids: CASSQERTPYNEQFF.

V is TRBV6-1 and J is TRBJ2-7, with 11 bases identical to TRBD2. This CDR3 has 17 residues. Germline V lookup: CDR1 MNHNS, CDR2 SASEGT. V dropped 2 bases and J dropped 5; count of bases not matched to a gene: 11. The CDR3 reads CASSERSGRAPQHEQYF. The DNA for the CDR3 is TGTGCCAGCAGTGAACGTAGCGGGAGGGCCCCTCAACACGAGCAGTACTTC.

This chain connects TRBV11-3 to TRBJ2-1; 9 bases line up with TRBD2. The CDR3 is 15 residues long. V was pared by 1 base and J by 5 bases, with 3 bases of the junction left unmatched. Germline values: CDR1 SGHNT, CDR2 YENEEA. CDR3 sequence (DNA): TGTGCCAGCAGCTTAGGGGCTAGCGGGAACAATGAGCAGTTCTTC. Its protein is CASSLGASGNNEQFF.

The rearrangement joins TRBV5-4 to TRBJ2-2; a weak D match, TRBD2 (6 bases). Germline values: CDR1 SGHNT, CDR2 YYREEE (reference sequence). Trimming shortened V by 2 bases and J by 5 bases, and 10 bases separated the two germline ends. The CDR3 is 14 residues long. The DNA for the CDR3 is TGTGCCAGCAGCTTATCCGGGGGAACCGGGGAGCTGTTTTTT. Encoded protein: CASSLSGGTGELFF.

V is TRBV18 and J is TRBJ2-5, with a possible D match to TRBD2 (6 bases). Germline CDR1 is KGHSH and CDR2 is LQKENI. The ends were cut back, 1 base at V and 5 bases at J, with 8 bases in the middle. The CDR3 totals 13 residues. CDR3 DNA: TGTGCCAGCTCACCACTGGAGGGGGAGACCCAGTACTTC. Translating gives CASSPLEGETQYF.

The CDR3 reads CASTLSGGPVGTEAFF. In DNA form, the CDR3 reads TGCGCCAGCACCCTATCGGGGGGCCCGGTCGGCACTGAAGCTTTCTTT. The chain links TRBV4-1 to TRBJ1-1; tentative D call: TRBD1 (6 bases). Trimming took 7 bases from V and 4 from J, leaving 22 bases between them. Germline assignment: CDR1 MGHRA and CDR2 YSYEKL. This CDR3 comprises 16 residues.

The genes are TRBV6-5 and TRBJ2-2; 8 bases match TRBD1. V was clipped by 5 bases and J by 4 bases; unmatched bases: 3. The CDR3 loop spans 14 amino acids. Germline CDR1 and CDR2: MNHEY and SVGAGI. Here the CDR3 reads CASSRTGTTGELFF. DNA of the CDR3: TGTGCCAGCAGTAGGACAGGGACCACCGGGGAGCTGTTTTTT.

The CDR3, as DNA: TGCGCCAGCAGCCATCCATCAGCGGGAGGGCCGGGCGAGCAGTACTTC. This codes for CASSHPSAGGPGEQYF. This chain connects TRBV4-1 to TRBJ2-7, with TRBD2 matching over 10 bases. J was trimmed by 6 bases and V by 3 bases; bases with no gene match: 11. The CDR3 has 16 amino acids. Germline lookup yields CDR1 MGHRA and CDR2 YSYEKL.

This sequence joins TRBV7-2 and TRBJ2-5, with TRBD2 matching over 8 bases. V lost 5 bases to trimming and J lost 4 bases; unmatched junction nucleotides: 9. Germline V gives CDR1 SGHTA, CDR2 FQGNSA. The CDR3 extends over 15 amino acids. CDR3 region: CASSPVAGLRETQYF. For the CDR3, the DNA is TGTGCCAGCAGCCCCGTAGCGGGGCTTCGAGAGACCCAGTACTTC.